A single sample is the source of the 23 T cell receptor beta chains below, sequenced in a study of control samples from healthy donors and cancer patients. Sequencing was performed with immunoSEQ multiplex PCR; in TCRdb, only in-frame clones are kept and a portion is missing. This table has some 120,000 clones, 93% appearing once. Sequencing was performed on PBMCs. Source of these receptors: a middle-aged man with head and neck cancer.

The chain recombines TRBV14 with TRBJ2-2; D may be TRBD1 or TRBD2 (5 bases each). Trimming stripped 4 bases from V and 1 base from J, with 13 bases between. The CDR3 covers 16 residues. CDR1 and CDR2 (germline): SGHDN, FVKESK. CDR3 in amino acids: CASSPPRGGNTGELFF. The DNA of the CDR3 is TGTGCCAGCAGCCCCCCCCGGGGCGGGAACACCGGGGAGCTGTTTTTT.

This chain links TRBV19 with TRBJ1-1; 10 nucleotides line up with TRBD1. The CDR3 consists of 14 residues. Trimming removed 5 bases from V and 1 base from J; junction bases left unmatched: 1. Germline-derived CDR1 and CDR2 are LNHDA and SQIVND (reference sequence). This chain's CDR3 is CASSWTGGNTEAFF. CDR3 sequence (DNA): TGTGCCAGTAGTTGGACAGGGGGGAACACTGAAGCTTTCTTT.

This rearrangement joins TRBV18 to TRBJ1-1; D call uncertain. The CDR3 length is 13 residues. CDR1 is KGHSH and CDR2 is LQKENI in the germline V gene. With 3 bases removed from V and 1 base from J, the gap between germline ends came to 6 bases. The chain's CDR3 is CASSPGRNTEAFF. The CDR3 nucleotides read TGTGCCAGCTCACCCGGGAGGAACACTGAAGCTTTCTTT.

V gene TRBV9 combines with J gene TRBJ2-1, with TRBD2 matching 8 bases. CDR3 length: 13 residues. The V and J ends lost 3 bases and 6 bases, in that order; junction bases with no gene match: 2. The germline V gene encodes CDR1 SGDLS and CDR2 YYNGEE. CDR3 region: CASSAGGGNEQFF. CDR3 in DNA: TGTGCCAGCAGCGCGGGAGGGGGCAATGAGCAGTTCTTC.

The J gene is TRBJ2-1, the V gene TRBV15; a weak D match, TRBD1 (6 bases). The ends were cut back, 0 bases at V and 1 base at J, with 7 bases in the middle. The CDR3 loop spans 15 amino acids. The germline CDR1 and CDR2 sequences are LNHNV and YYDKDF (reference sequence). CDR3 DNA sequence: TGTGCCACCAGCAGAGACAGGGGATCCTACAATGAGCAGTTCTTC. Protein product: CATSRDRGSYNEQFF.

V is TRBV5-5 and J is TRBJ1-2; TRBD1 agrees at 7 bases. CDR3 length: 14 amino acids. V was clipped by 4 bases and J by 2 bases; unmatched bases: 5. The V gene's germline CDR1 is SGHKS and CDR2 YYEKEE (reference sequence). CDR3 amino acids: CASSRGGLNYGYTF. The CDR3 coding sequence is TGTGCCAGCAGCAGAGGGGGCTTGAACTATGGCTACACCTTC.

The chain combines TRBV29-1 with TRBJ2-1; 9 positions match TRBD2. The CDR3 is made up of 14 amino acids. Germline loops: CDR1 SQVTM, CDR2 ANQGSEA. Trimming cost V 4 bases and J 2 bases; bases outside gene matches: 3. The CDR3 region is CSVVGGGAYNEQFF. The CDR3 DNA sequence: TGCAGCGTTGTGGGCGGGGGGGCCTACAATGAGCAGTTCTTC.

This rearrangement joins TRBV7-2 to TRBJ2-5; 11 nucleotides align to TRBD2. Germline trimming cut 0 bases from V and 4 bases from J; bases unmatched to any gene: 4. The CDR3 spans 16 residues. The germline V gene has CDR1 SGHTA and CDR2 FQGNSA. CDR3 DNA sequence: TGTGCCAGCAGCTTAGCGGGGACTAGCGGCCTAGAGACCCAGTACTTC. Residues: CASSLAGTSGLETQYF.

The sample holds one count of this clone. V is TRBV4-3 and J is TRBJ1-6; 8 bases agree with TRBD1. J lost 7 bases, V lost 0 bases, and 14 bases had no gene match. Germline CDR1 and CDR2: LGHNA and YSLEER. The CDR3 runs to 19 residues. DNA of the CDR3: TGCGCCAGCAGCCAAGATTTGGGAATTGGGACAGGCTTGAATTCACCCCTCCACTTT. It yields the protein CASSQDLGIGTGLNSPLHF.

This sequence joins TRBV10-3 and TRBJ2-7; D might be TRBD1 or TRBD2, each matching 5 bases. The CDR3 has 11 amino acids. V dropped 10 bases and J dropped 3 bases, with 10 bases sitting between them. Germline-derived CDR1 and CDR2 are ENHRY and SYGVKD. The CDR3 DNA reads as TGTGCCACCGGGGCCAACTACGAGCAGTACTTC. This encodes CATGANYEQYF.

The J gene is TRBJ2-5, the V gene TRBV9; D possibly corresponds to TRBD2 (5 bases). The CDR3 runs 11 residues. CDR1 and CDR2 from the germline V gene are SGDLS and YYNGEE. V dropped 5 bases and J dropped 5 bases, with 7 bases sitting between them. The DNA for the CDR3 is TGTGCCAGCAGTTCGGGGGAGACCCAGTACTTC. This gives the protein CASSSGETQYF.

The rearrangement uses TRBV27 and TRBJ2-1; 9 nucleotides align to TRBD1. CDR3 length: 16 residues. Trimming removed 3 bases from V and 7 bases from J; junction bases left unmatched: 10. Looked up from germline, CDR1 is MNHEY and CDR2 is SMNVEV (reference sequence). DNA for the CDR3: TGTGCCAGCAGTTTGGCGGGGACAGGGTCAAGGAATGAGCAGTTCTTC. Its translation: CASSLAGTGSRNEQFF.

The rearrangement uses TRBV6-6 and TRBJ1-1, with 9 bases fitting TRBD1. CDR1 is MNHNY and CDR2 is SVGAGI in the germline V gene (reference sequence). J was trimmed by 4 bases and V by 8 bases; bases with no gene match: 11. The CDR3 contains 15 residues. The CDR3 nucleotides read TGTGCCAGCCAAAACAGGGGGCGAGGGGGCACTGAAGCTTTCTTT. Residues: CASQNRGRGGTEAFF.

The rearrangement links TRBV28 to TRBJ2-7, with 11 bases identical to TRBD2. This CDR3 region has 17 residues. Germline assignment: CDR1 MDHEN and CDR2 SYDVKM. V lost 6 bases, J lost 0 bases, and 10 bases stayed unmatched. As DNA, the CDR3 is TGTGCCAGCAGAAGGACTAGCGGGCCCCCCAGCTCCTACGAGCAGTACTTC. The encoded protein is CASRRTSGPPSSYEQYF.

This clone was recorded once. The CDR3 loop reads CASDRGARNTGELFF. CDR3 in DNA: TGTGCCAGCGACCGGGGGGCCAGGAACACCGGGGAGCTGTTTTTT. The V and J genes are TRBV7-9 and TRBJ2-2, with D possibly TRBD2 on 7 matching bases. There are 15 residues in the CDR3. Germline V gene lookup returns CDR1 SEHNR and CDR2 FQNEAQ (reference sequence). Deletions cut 8 bases from V and 1 base from J, with 14 bases between.

V usage is TRBV7-2 and J usage is TRBJ1-2; TRBD1 agrees at 7 bases. Germline CDR1 and CDR2: SGHTA and FQGNSA. This CDR3 spans 15 amino acids. The V and J ends lost 5 bases and 1 base, in that order; junction bases with no gene match: 7. CDR3 bases: TGTGCCAGCAGCCCTCCCGGGACAGTTAACTATGGCTACACCTTC. Translation: CASSPPGTVNYGYTF.

The J gene is TRBJ2-2, the V gene TRBV5-1; perhaps D is TRBD1 or TRBD2 (5 bases each). The V end was cut by 1 base, the J end by 3 bases, with 10 bases between. In germline, CDR1 is SGHRS, CDR2 YFSETQ. The CDR3 is 15 residues long. The CDR3 loop is CASSLLGTDTGELFF. In DNA form, the CDR3 reads TGCGCCAGCAGCTTGCTGGGGACCGACACCGGGGAGCTGTTTTTT.

The chain joins TRBV9 to TRBJ2-5; the match to TRBD2 covers 12 bases. There are 15 residues in the CDR3. V trimming: 3 bases; J trimming: 2 bases; junction bases outside the gene matches: 2. Germline CDR1 and CDR2: SGDLS and YYNGEE. DNA for the CDR3: TGTGCCAGCAGCGCTAGCGGGGGGGAACAAGAGACCCAGTACTTC. It encodes CASSASGGEQETQYF.

The chain links TRBV6-5 to TRBJ2-3; 12 bases align to TRBD1. J lost 5 bases, V lost 4 bases, and 7 bases had no gene match. CDR1 and CDR2 from the germline V gene are MNHEY and SVGAGI. The CDR3 sequence is 16 residues long. The CDR3 DNA follows: TGTGCCAGCAGTTTCAAGGGACAGGGGGCTTTAGATACGCAGTATTTT. Translating it yields CASSFKGQGALDTQYF.

This chain connects TRBV7-8 to TRBJ1-1; D uncertain. CDR3 size: 17 residues. The germline V gene has CDR1 SGHVS and CDR2 FQNEAQ. The V and J ends lost 5 bases and 2 bases respectively, with 21 bases between them. The CDR3 here is CASSHTRQTGYNTEAFF. The CDR3 coding sequence is TGTGCCAGCAGCCATACTAGGCAGACTGGTTATAACACTGAAGCTTTCTTT.

This clone was found once. The rearrangement joins TRBV19 to TRBJ2-7, with D maybe TRBD1 (5 bases). Trimming stripped 1 base from V and 0 bases from J, with 7 bases between. This CDR3 contains 14 residues. Germline assignment: CDR1 LNHDA and CDR2 SQIVND (reference sequence). CDR3 sequence (DNA): TGTGCCAGTAGTATAGCAGGGTACTCCTACGAGCAGTACTTC. Translating gives CASSIAGYSYEQYF.

V and J are TRBV11-2 and TRBJ2-7; D remains unclear. The CDR3 has 14 residues. Per the germline V gene, CDR1 is SGHAT and CDR2 is FQNNGV. Trimming cost V 5 bases and J 2 bases, with 13 bases left between them. The DNA of the CDR3 is TGTGCCAGCAGCCTGTCGATGAAGGCCTACGAGCAGTACTTC. Protein product: CASSLSMKAYEQYF.

CDR3 residues: CASSVVGTSTQETQYF. The CDR3 DNA sequence: TGTGCCAGCAGCGTAGTTGGTACTAGCACCCAAGAGACCCAGTACTTC. The genes are TRBV9 and TRBJ2-5; a weak D match, TRBD2 (6 bases). Germline V gives CDR1 SGDLS, CDR2 YYNGEE. There are 16 residues in the CDR3. The V end lost 0 bases, the J end lost 1 base, and 13 bases lay between the germline ends. Variable domain in full (rest from reference TRBV9 and TRBJ2-5): DSGVTQTPKHLITATGQRVTLRCSPRSGDLSVYWYQQSLDQGLQFLIQYYNGEERAKGNILERFSAQQFPDLHSELNLSSLELGDSALYFCASSVVGTSTQETQYFGPGTRLLVL.